The present entry profiles one TCR beta chain with its context. The antigen remains unidentified. These data are taken from a study of siplizumab effects on memory and regulatory T cells. Notes on the study in general: Naive versus memory phenotype went unassigned for roughly 80-96% of proliferating CD4+ or CD8+ clones. Siplizumab significantly brought down the alloreactive sequences that trace back to unstimulated CD4+ memory cells.

The V gene's germline CDR1 is MNHEY and CDR2 SMNVEV (reference sequence). This CDR3 has 14 residues. Between the trimmed V and J ends, which lost 6 bases and 0 bases, there was a span of 11 bases. Sequencing of each sample assayed approximately 10^5 TCR templates. The assay was immunoSEQ multiplex PCR, and TCRdb's table has in-frame clones only and misses some. The sample yields roughly 97,000 clones, 93% seen once. The sample taken for sequencing was Tregs sorted from blood. This chain connects TRBV27 to TRBJ1-2; D unclear. The source is a human donor in good health. CDR3 sequence (DNA): TGTGCCAGCAGATCGTTCGGGACTAACTATGGCTACACCTTC. This gives the protein CASRSFGTNYGYTF.